This TCR beta chain is drawn from a study of T cell responses to AZD1222 COVID-19 vaccine. Between the trimmed V and J ends, which lost 6 bases and 0 bases, there was a span of 6 bases. Germline CDR1 reads LNHDA; CDR2 reads SQIVND (reference sequence). The CDR3 runs 13 residues. Produced via immunoSEQ multiplex PCR; TCRdb's table is partial and in-frame only. The sample contains roughly 120,000 clones, about 91% of which appear only once. Points from the study as a whole: Variant regions that are unmutated are reportedly the target of nearly half of spike-specific TCRs. Only a handful of people who got AZD1222 tested seropositive at baseline. Dominant CD4 TCR responses targeted spike regions 160-218 and 743-854. Without day 14 samples, only post-peak T cell repertoires were studied.

Notes on this clone: Its specificity is unknown.

The sample in question was peripheral blood, obtained on day 0 of AZD1222 vaccination. This clonotype originated in an adult in good health. The chain carries TRBV19 and TRBJ1-3; D is ambiguous. DNA for the CDR3: TGTGCCAGTAGGACCCACTCTGGAAACACCATATATTTT. Translated, it gives CASRTHSGNTIYF. The whole variable domain, remainder taken from reference TRBV19 and TRBJ1-3, is DGGITQSPKYLFRKEGQNVTLSCEQNLNHDAMYWYRQDPGQGLRLIYYSQIVNDFQKGDIAEGYSVSREKKESFPLTVTSAQKNPTAFYLCASRTHSGNTIYFGEGSWLTVV.